This is a list of T cell receptor beta chains from one sample in a study of blood T cell repertoires in COVID-19. Using immunoSEQ multiplex PCR, the repertoire was profiled, and TCRdb retains in-frame clones only, with some absent. The sample comprises 160,000 or so clones, roughly four fifths of which are singletons, and less than 2% rests with the top ten. The sample taken for sequencing was peripheral blood. The receptors come from a human donor in a cohort sampled during active COVID-19. Each CDR3 is given with its conserved first and last residue. Fields, in order: D gene, V gene, J gene, CDR3 protein, CDR3 DNA. The D gene is left open where the match is weak.

D gene: NA; V gene: TRBV30; J gene: TRBJ1-5; CDR3 protein: CAWSTWTHSTLFNQPQHF; CDR3 DNA: TGTGCCTGGAGTACGTGGACACACAGTACCCTTTTCAATCAGCCCCAGCATTTT
D gene: TRBD2; V gene: TRBV3-1/TRBV3-2; J gene: TRBJ2-3; CDR3 protein: CASSQELAGIMTDTQYF; CDR3 DNA: TGTGCCAGCAGCCAAGAACTAGCGGGGATTATGACAGATACGCAGTATTTT
D gene: NA; V gene: TRBV7-9; J gene: TRBJ2-2; CDR3 protein: CASSRTPNTGELFF; CDR3 DNA: TGTGCCAGCAGCCGGACACCGAACACCGGGGAGCTGTTTTTT
D gene: TRBD1; V gene: TRBV28; J gene: TRBJ2-7; CDR3 protein: CASSLGTATPYEQYF; CDR3 DNA: TGTGCCAGCAGTTTAGGGACAGCGACCCCCTACGAGCAGTACTTC
D gene: NA; V gene: TRBV7-2; J gene: TRBJ1-2; CDR3 protein: CASSYPFENYGYTF; CDR3 DNA: TGTGCCAGCAGCTATCCGTTCGAGAACTATGGCTACACCTTC
D gene: NA; V gene: TRBV12-2; J gene: TRBJ2-1; CDR3 protein: CASRRTSSSYNEQFF; CDR3 DNA: TGTGCAAGTCGCCGGACTTCTAGCTCCTACAATGAGCAGTTCTTC
D gene: NA; V gene: TRBV7-6; J gene: TRBJ2-5; CDR3 protein: CASSLAGGTGQETQYF; CDR3 DNA: TGTGCCAGCAGCTTAGCGGGCGGGACGGGGCAAGAGACCCAGTACTTC
D gene: TRBD2; V gene: TRBV7-8; J gene: TRBJ2-6; CDR3 protein: CASSPGGLLSGANVLTF; CDR3 DNA: TGTGCCAGCAGCCCCGGGGGACTACTCTCTGGGGCCAACGTCCTGACTTTC
D gene: NA; V gene: TRBV28; J gene: TRBJ1-4; CDR3 protein: CASREGGAVEKLFF; CDR3 DNA: TGTGCCAGCAGAGAGGGGGGGGCGGTGGAAAAACTGTTTTTT
D gene: NA; V gene: TRBV27; J gene: TRBJ2-7; CDR3 protein: CASSLSGVSGAYEQYF; CDR3 DNA: TGTGCCAGCAGTTTATCAGGGGTGTCAGGGGCCTACGAGCAGTACTTC
D gene: TRBD2; V gene: TRBV7-8; J gene: TRBJ2-7; CDR3 protein: CASSPGLAGFEQYF; CDR3 DNA: TGTGCCAGCAGCCCTGGACTAGCGGGATTCGAGCAGTACTTC
D gene: TRBD1; V gene: TRBV14; J gene: TRBJ2-7; CDR3 protein: CASSQDSTGFYEQYF; CDR3 DNA: TGTGCCAGCAGCCAAGACTCGACAGGGTTCTACGAGCAGTACTTC
D gene: NA; V gene: TRBV5-1; J gene: TRBJ1-1; CDR3 protein: CASSDGDRNTEAFF; CDR3 DNA: TGCGCCAGCAGCGATGGAGACAGGAACACTGAAGCTTTCTTT
D gene: TRBD1; V gene: TRBV5-5; J gene: TRBJ1-2; CDR3 protein: CASSQVGQGYGYTF; CDR3 DNA: TGTGCCAGCAGTCAAGTAGGACAGGGCTATGGCTACACCTTC
D gene: NA; V gene: TRBV28; J gene: TRBJ2-7; CDR3 protein: CASSLQDYEQYF; CDR3 DNA: TGTGCCAGCAGTTTACAGGACTACGAGCAGTACTTC
D gene: TRBD1; V gene: TRBV7-2; J gene: TRBJ1-6; CDR3 protein: CASSFRDRGNSPLHF; CDR3 DNA: TGTGCCAGCAGCTTCCGGGACAGGGGTAATTCACCCCTCCACTTT